This paragraph covers one T cell receptor (beta chain) sequence. The germline V gene encodes CDR1 MNHNS and CDR2 SASEGT. J lost 13 bases, V lost 6 bases, and 7 bases had no gene match. The CDR3 extends over 13 amino acids. The record originates from a study of T cell repertoires in ileal Crohn's disease. Here immunoSEQ multiplex PCR was the method, and the copy in TCRdb shows in-frame clones only, minus some. Here the sample spans roughly 29,000 clones, about 82% being singletons. The V gene is TRBV6-1, the J gene TRBJ2-1; the match to TRBD2 covers 12 bases. This TCR derives from an adult with Crohn's disease. Sequenced: ileal tissue. CDR3 region: CASSLAGGPFQFF. In nucleotides, the CDR3 is TGTGCCAGCAGCCTAGCGGGAGGGCCGTTTCAGTTCTTC.